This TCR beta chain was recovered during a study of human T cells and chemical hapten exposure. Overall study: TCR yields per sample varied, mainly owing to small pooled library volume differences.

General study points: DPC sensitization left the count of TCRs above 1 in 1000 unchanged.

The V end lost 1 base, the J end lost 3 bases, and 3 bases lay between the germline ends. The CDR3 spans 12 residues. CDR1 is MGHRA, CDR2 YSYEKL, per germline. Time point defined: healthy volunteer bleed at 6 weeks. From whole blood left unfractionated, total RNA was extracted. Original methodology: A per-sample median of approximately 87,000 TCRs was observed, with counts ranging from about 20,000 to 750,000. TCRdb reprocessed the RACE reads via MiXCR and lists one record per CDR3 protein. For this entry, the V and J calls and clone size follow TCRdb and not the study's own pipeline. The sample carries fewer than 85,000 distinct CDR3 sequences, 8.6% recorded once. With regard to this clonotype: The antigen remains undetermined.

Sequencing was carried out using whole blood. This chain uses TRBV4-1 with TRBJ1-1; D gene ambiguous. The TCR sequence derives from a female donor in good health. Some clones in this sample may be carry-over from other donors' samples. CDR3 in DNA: TGCGCCAGCAGCCAAGGGGACACTGAAGCTTTCTTT. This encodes CASSQGDTEAFF.